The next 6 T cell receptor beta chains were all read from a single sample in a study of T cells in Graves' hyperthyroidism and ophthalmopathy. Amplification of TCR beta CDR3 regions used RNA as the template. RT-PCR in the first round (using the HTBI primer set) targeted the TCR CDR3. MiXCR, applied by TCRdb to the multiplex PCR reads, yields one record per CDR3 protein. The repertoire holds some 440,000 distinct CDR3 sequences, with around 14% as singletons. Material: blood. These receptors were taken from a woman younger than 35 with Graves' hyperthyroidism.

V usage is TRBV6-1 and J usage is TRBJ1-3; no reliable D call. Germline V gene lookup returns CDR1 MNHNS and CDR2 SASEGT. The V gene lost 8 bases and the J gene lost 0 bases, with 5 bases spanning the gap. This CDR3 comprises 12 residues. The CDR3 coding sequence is TGTGCCAGCTACTTCTCTGGAAACACCATATATTTT. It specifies CASYFSGNTIYF.

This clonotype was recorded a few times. CDR3 sequence reads: CASSFSSRTAYDDYTF. DNA for the CDR3: TGTGCCAGCAGTTTTAGCTCCCGGACGGCCTACGATGACTACACCTTC. The rearrangement uses TRBV28 and TRBJ1-2, with D hard to call. V was trimmed by 3 bases and J by 10 bases, leaving 24 bases between them. In germline, CDR1 is MDHEN, CDR2 SYDVKM. This CDR3 is 16 amino acids long.

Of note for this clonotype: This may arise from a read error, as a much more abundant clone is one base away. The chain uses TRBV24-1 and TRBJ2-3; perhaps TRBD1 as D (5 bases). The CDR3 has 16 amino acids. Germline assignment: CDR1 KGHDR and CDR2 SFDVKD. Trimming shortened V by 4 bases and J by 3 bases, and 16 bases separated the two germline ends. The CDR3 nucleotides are TGTGCCACCAGTGACCGGACAACGCGCACAACAGATACGCAGTATTTT. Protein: CATSDRTTRTTDTQYF.

CDR3 bases: TGTGCCAGCAGCCTACAGGGTATTGGGAATTCACCCCTCCACTTT. Translation gives CASSLQGIGNSPLHF. This chain connects TRBV12-3 or TRBV12-4 to TRBJ1-6, with D possibly TRBD1 on 6 matching bases. This CDR3 is built from 15 residues. The V end was cut by 6 bases, the J end by 7 bases, with 16 bases between.

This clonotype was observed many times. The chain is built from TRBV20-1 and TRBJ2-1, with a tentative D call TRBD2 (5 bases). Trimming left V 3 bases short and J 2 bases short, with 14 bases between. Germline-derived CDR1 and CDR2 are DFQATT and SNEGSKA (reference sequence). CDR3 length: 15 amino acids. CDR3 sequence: CSARDSMKTYNEQFF. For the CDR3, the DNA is TGCAGTGCTAGGGACTCCATGAAAACCTACAATGAGCAGTTCTTC.

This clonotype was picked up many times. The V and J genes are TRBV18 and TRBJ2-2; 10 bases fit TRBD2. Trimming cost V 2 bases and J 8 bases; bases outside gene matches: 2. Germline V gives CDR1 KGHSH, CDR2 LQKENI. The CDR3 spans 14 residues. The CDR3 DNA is TGTGCCAGCTCACCAGGACTAGCGGAAGGGGAGCTGTTTTTT. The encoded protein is CASSPGLAEGELFF. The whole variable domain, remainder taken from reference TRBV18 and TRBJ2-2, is NAGVMQNPRHLVRRRGQEARLRCSPMKGHSHVYWYRQLPEEGLKFMVYLQKENIIDESGMPKERFSAEFPKEGPSILRIQQVVRGDSAAYFCASSPGLAEGELFFGEGSRLTVL.